This T cell receptor beta chain was recorded in a study of regulatory T cells in long-lasting Graves disease. Regarding time point: newly diagnosed GD, antithyroid drugs for less than 3 months. From PBMCs, RNA was extracted and then used to make the TCR library. CDR3 regions were amplified by Arm-PCR using iRepertoire HTBI primers to build TCR beta libraries. TCRdb re-derived calls from the multiplex PCR reads in MiXCR, one entry per CDR3 protein. The sample has 350,000 to 550,000 distinct CDR3 sequences; 14% are singletons. CDR3 length: 14 residues. Germline CDR1 is MNHNS and CDR2 is SASEGT. This same sample was also part of a study on T cells in Graves' hyperthyroidism and ophthalmopathy. That report adds: Each patient was aged 18 to 65 and had newly diagnosed hyperthyroidism of under 2 months' duration. A model of 13 V-J pairs discriminated ophthalmopathy from stable hyperthyroidism.

This clonotype originated in a woman aged 45-65 years with Graves disease. Material: peripheral blood mononuclear cells (PBMCs), obtained at new diagnosis, from a patient treated with antithyroid drugs. The chain links TRBV6-1 to TRBJ2-3; the match to TRBD2 covers 8 bases. The J call may be in error: the DNA end matches TRBJ2-5 better. Here the CDR3 DNA reads TGTGCCAGCAGTCATAGCGGGAATCCAGAGACCCAGTACTTC. It is translated as CASSHSGNPETQYF.